The rows below give T cell receptor beta chains drawn from one sample of a study of CD8+ T cells in alopecia areata. The assay was immunoSEQ multiplex PCR, and TCRdb's table has in-frame clones only and misses some. The sample has under 30,000 clones; 52% are singletons. The sample consisted of NKG2D-high CD8+ T cells sorted from blood. These receptors all come from a human donor with alopecia areata. CDR3s include the opening cysteine and the closing phenylalanine or tryptophan. Each record gives: D gene, clone size, J gene, V gene, CDR3 DNA, CDR3 protein. D genes are given only for firm matches. Some rows have no size entry. The others give once, few or many, or a class for an expanded clone.

-,-,TRBJ2-7,TRBV25-1,TGTGCCAGCTACTGGTGGACGTTCCCCTACGAGCAGTACTTC,CASYWWTFPYEQYF
TRBD2,once,TRBJ2-1,TRBV7-9,TGTGCCAGCTTATCAGGGCTAGCGGAGATTAATGAGCAGTTCTTC,CASLSGLAEINEQFF
TRBD1,many,TRBJ2-1,TRBV7-8,TGTGCCAGCAGCCAAGAGACAGGGGGCTTTTACAATGAGCAGTTCTTC,CASSQETGGFYNEQFF
-,few,TRBJ2-1,TRBV6-5,TGTGCCAGCAGTCCCTTGGGGGCCTCCTACAATGAGCAGTTCTTC,CASSPLGASYNEQFF
-,-,TRBJ1-1,TRBV27,TGTGCCAGCAGTAACTTATGGGGAAGCTACACTGAAGCTTTCTTT,CASSNLWGSYTEAFF
TRBD2,-,TRBJ2-1,TRBV10-1,TGCGCCAGCACCGTAGCGGGAGGCTCCTACAATGAGCAGTTCTTC,CASTVAGGSYNEQFF
-,many,TRBJ1-2,TRBV14,TGTGCCAGCAGCCAGTTACTACCCTCCGAGGGCGCGGGGGCCTATGGCTACACCTTC,CASSQLLPSEGAGAYGYTF
-,-,TRBJ2-7,TRBV28,TGTGCCAGCAGTAACAGGGTTTACGGCGAGCAGTACTTC,CASSNRVYGEQYF
TRBD1,few,TRBJ2-3,TRBV2,TGTGCCAGCAGTAGTGACAGGGCGAACACAGATACGCAGTATTTT,CASSSDRANTDTQYF
-,-,TRBJ2-1,TRBV25-1,TGTGCCAGCAGGCAAGGGACGCCGTCCTACAATGAGCAGTTCTTC,CASRQGTPSYNEQFF
TRBD1,-,TRBJ2-3,TRBV29-1,TGCAGCGTGGAATCCTCACAGGGGGAACTGGGAGATACGCAGTATTTT,CSVESSQGELGDTQYF
TRBD2,many,TRBJ2-4,TRBV29-1,TGCAGCGTCGGGGGGCGGGAGGGCCGAGGGAACATTCAGTACTTC,CSVGGREGRGNIQYF
TRBD2,-,TRBJ2-7,TRBV7-6,TGTGCCAGCAGCTTAGCGGGCGCTAGCGGGTGGTACGAGCAGTACTTC,CASSLAGASGWYEQYF
-,once,TRBJ2-4,TRBV5-1,TGCGCCAGCAGCTTGGCCTGGAAAGGAGCAGCCAAAAACATTCAGTACTTC,CASSLAWKGAAKNIQYF
-,-,TRBJ2-7,TRBV29-1,TGCAGCGTTGGACAGGCCGAGCAGTACTTC,CSVGQAEQYF
-,-,TRBJ1-1,TRBV28,TGTGCCAGCAGGGAAAGTACCCCCATTGAAGCTTTCTTT,CASRESTPIEAFF
-,-,TRBJ1-1,TRBV19,TGTGCCAGTACCCACTATCAGGAAACGAACACTGAAGCTTTCTTT,CASTHYQETNTEAFF
-,-,TRBJ1-5,TRBV28,TGTGCCACCAGAATAAGATATAGCAATCAGCCCCAGCATTTT,CATRIRYSNQPQHF
-,-,TRBJ2-1,TRBV19,TGTGCCAGTTCACGGTACAATGAGCAGTTCTTC,CASSRYNEQFF
-,-,TRBJ2-7,TRBV28,TGTGCCAGCAGCCTCATTCCCACCTACGAGCAGTACTTC,CASSLIPTYEQYF
-,-,TRBJ1-5,TRBV7-9,TGTGCCAGCAGCCCGAGGGGCCAAACTCAGCCCCAGCATTTT,CASSPRGQTQPQHF
TRBD2,few,TRBJ2-2,TRBV6-5,TGTGCCAGCAGTTATAGCGGGAGGGACACCGGGGAGCTGTTTTTT,CASSYSGRDTGELFF